This T cell receptor beta chain was retrieved from a study of shared clonotypes between healthy human individuals. As for the study in general: CD4 naive cells filled three plates per donor, CD4 memory three, CD8 naive two and CD8 memory one.

CD45RO-negative cells were positively selected for CCR7, leaving out terminally differentiated effector memory CD45RA+ cells. Method: immunoSEQ multiplex PCR; TCRdb's copy keeps in-frame clones and lacks some. The data show around 1.9 million clones, with over 85% seen just once and 1.5% to 2% held by the top ten. Sequencing used naive CD8+ T cells from PBMCs. The clonotype comes from a man younger than 35 in good health. Some clones in this sample may be carry-over from other donors' samples.

The CDR3 here is CASSLDGPRYNEQFF. The CDR3, as DNA: TGTGCCAGCAGCTTAGACGGCCCAAGATACAATGAGCAGTTCTTC. V is TRBV7-8 and J is TRBJ2-1, with no clear D. The germline V gene encodes CDR1 SGHVS and CDR2 FQNEAQ. The CDR3 has 15 amino acids. Trimming took off 1 base at V and 4 bases at J, with 11 bases between the two ends.